Listed below are T cell receptor beta chains from one sample, sequenced in a study of T cell changes during pregnancy in multiple sclerosis. Repertoires were generated with immunoSEQ multiplex PCR, while TCRdb's copy carries only in-frame clones and drops some. This sample has 75,000 to 95,000 clones, with about 91% found just once. This sample comprised peripheral blood, obtained before pregnancy. These receptors were obtained from a female donor with multiple sclerosis, enrolled in a pregnancy study. Both conserved end residues are part of each CDR3. D genes are given only for firm matches. Only some rows state a clone size, as once, few, many or a class for expanded clones.

d_call j_call clone_size v_call cdr3_nt cdr3_aa
TRBD1 TRBJ2-1 once TRBV13 TGTGCCAGCAGCTCCGGGACAGGGGTCAATGAGCAGTTCTTC CASSSGTGVNEQFF
- TRBJ1-1 - TRBV6-1 TGTGCCAGCAGTATACAGGCTGGGGCTTTCTTT CASSIQAGAFF
- TRBJ1-4 - TRBV18 TGTGCCAGCTCACCTTCAAGCCCTAATGAAAAACTGTTTTTT CASSPSSPNEKLFF
- TRBJ1-2 - TRBV11-2 TGTGCCAGCAGCCCCCTGGGCCACTATGGCTACACCTTC CASSPLGHYGYTF
TRBD1 TRBJ1-4 - TRBV19 TGTGCCAGTAGTAGACAGGGCCCTAATGAAAAACTGTTTTTT CASSRQGPNEKLFF
TRBD1 TRBJ1-1 - TRBV4-1 TGCGCCAGCAGCCCTGAGACAGGGCCATGGGAAGCTTTCTTT CASSPETGPWEAFF
TRBD2 TRBJ2-7 - TRBV4-1 TGCGCCAGCAGCCACCCTTGGGCGGGGGATACCTTCTACGAGCAGTACTTC CASSHPWAGDTFYEQYF
- TRBJ2-1 - TRBV10-3 TGTGCCATCAGTGATCCGGGACTCTCCTCATTCTTC CAISDPGLSSFF
- TRBJ2-1 - TRBV6-6 TGTGCCAGCAGTTACGAGCCAGGGGCCTACAATGAGCAGTTCTTC CASSYEPGAYNEQFF
TRBD2 TRBJ2-1 - TRBV4-1 TGCGCCAGCAGCTTTCGACTAGGACTAGCGGGAGTTGATGAGCAGTTCTTC CASSFRLGLAGVDEQFF
- TRBJ2-5 - TRBV7-2 TGTGCCAGCAGCTTAGCAGCCCGGGTGCGGGAGACCCAGTACTTC CASSLAARVRETQYF
TRBD1 TRBJ1-1 - TRBV5-1 TGCGCCAGCAGCTCTACAGGGGCCCCGGTTGAAGCTTTCTTT CASSSTGAPVEAFF
- TRBJ2-1 - TRBV29-1 TGCAGCGTTGACGAGTCAAGCTCCTACAATGAGCAGTTCTTC CSVDESSSYNEQFF
TRBD2 TRBJ2-5 once TRBV2 TGTGCCAGCGTACCCGGACTAGCGGGACCTAGGGAGACCCAGTACTTC CASVPGLAGPRETQYF
TRBD1 TRBJ2-7 - TRBV5-8 TGTGCCAGCAGCTGGTTCAGGGGGCACTCCTACGAGCAGTACTTC CASSWFRGHSYEQYF
- TRBJ2-3 - TRBV12-5 TGTGCTAGTGGTTTGAGAGGAACAGATACGCAGTATTTT CASGLRGTDTQYF
TRBD2 TRBJ2-5 - TRBV18 TGTGCCAGCTCACCACGCCCACTCGGGGGGGAGACCCAGTACTTC CASSPRPLGGETQYF
- TRBJ1-2 - TRBV2 TGTGCCACCAAAATCCCTGACAGTGCGTATGGCTACACCTTC CATKIPDSAYGYTF
- TRBJ2-3 - TRBV7-9 TGTGCCAGCACCCTAGGGGGGGCCCCAGATACGCAGTATTTT CASTLGGAPDTQYF
- TRBJ2-3 - TRBV15 TGTGCCACCAGGACCGAGAGGGGGGGCCGGACAGATACGCAGTATTTT CATRTERGGRTDTQYF
- TRBJ1-1 once TRBV27 TGTGCCAGCAGTTTCCTCCGGACGGGGAGGGACACTGAAGCTTTCTTT CASSFLRTGRDTEAFF
TRBD1 TRBJ1-1 - TRBV27 TGTGCCAGCAGCGCCCACTCTACAGGGGGCAGGACTGAAGCTTTCTTT CASSAHSTGGRTEAFF
TRBD1 TRBJ1-3 - TRBV7-9 TGTGCCAGCAGCCCCGGGACAGGGCCTGGAAACACCATATATTTT CASSPGTGPGNTIYF
TRBD1 TRBJ2-1 many TRBV9 TGTGCCAGCAGCGTAGCCTACAGGGGGCTTGAGCAGTTCTTC CASSVAYRGLEQFF
TRBD2 TRBJ2-7 - TRBV11-2 TGTGCCAGCAGGGGGCTAGCGGGCTGGCACGAGCAGTACTTC CASRGLAGWHEQYF
- TRBJ2-3 once TRBV28 TGTGCCAGCAGTTTGGGCCGGTCTGTAGATACGCAGTATTTT CASSLGRSVDTQYF
- TRBJ2-1 few TRBV6-5 TGTGCCAGCAGTTACTCGGCGGTCAATGAGCAGTTCTTC CASSYSAVNEQFF